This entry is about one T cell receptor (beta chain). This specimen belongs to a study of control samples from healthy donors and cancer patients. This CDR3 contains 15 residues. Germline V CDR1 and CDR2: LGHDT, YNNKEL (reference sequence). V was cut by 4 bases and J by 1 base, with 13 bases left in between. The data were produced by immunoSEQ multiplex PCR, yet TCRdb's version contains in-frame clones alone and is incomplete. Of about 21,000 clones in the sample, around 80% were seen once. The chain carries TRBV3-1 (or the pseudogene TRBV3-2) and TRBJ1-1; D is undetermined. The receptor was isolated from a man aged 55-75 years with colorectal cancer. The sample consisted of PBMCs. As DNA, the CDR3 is TGTGCCAGCAGCCCGAGTGACGGGTCGAACACTGAAGCTTTCTTT. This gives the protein CASSPSDGSNTEAFF.